This TCR beta chain was retrieved from a study of technical replicates of blood from a handful of donors. Germline CDR1 LNHDA, CDR2 SQIVND (reference sequence). Unmatched junction bases numbered 4, after V lost 6 bases and J lost 1 base. This CDR3 is built from 14 residues. TCRdb's table, derived via immunoSEQ multiplex PCR, lists solely in-frame clones and lacks some. The repertoire holds 80,000 to 95,000 clones, with approximately 93% as singletons. The sequence came from a human donor in good health. The sequenced material came from T cells isolated from PBMCs. The chain recombines TRBV19 with TRBJ1-1, with TRBD1 matching 8 bases. DNA for the CDR3: TGTGCCAGTAGAGCGGGACAGGCGAACACTGAAGCTTTCTTT. This gives the protein CASRAGQANTEAFF.